The rows below give T cell receptor beta chains drawn from one sample of a study of OX40 agonist ivuxolimab in advanced cancers. Using immunoSEQ multiplex PCR, the repertoire was profiled, and TCRdb retains in-frame clones only, with some absent. The repertoire holds approximately 97,000 clones, with 80% to 90% as singletons. Sample: CD4+ or CD8+ T cells sorted from blood, taken in a trial of the OX40 agonist ivuxolimab. Receptor source: an adult with an advanced solid tumor such as melanoma, head and neck, liver or kidney cancer. Both conserved end residues are part of each CDR3. A row's size may be missing; if present it is once, few, many or a size class.

abundance: -
v_gene: TRBV30
j_gene: TRBJ2-3
CDR3aa: CAWSRGRTDTQYF

abundance: -
v_gene: TRBV4-1
j_gene: TRBJ1-2
CDR3aa: CASSQVPAGMSYGYTF

abundance: once
v_gene: TRBV11-2
j_gene: TRBJ2-1
CDR3aa: CASSSMTSGGYNEQFF

abundance: -
v_gene: TRBV5-6
j_gene: TRBJ1-2
CDR3aa: CASSPGTVDYGYTF

abundance: -
v_gene: TRBV5-1
j_gene: TRBJ2-2
CDR3aa: CASSPRRDLNTGELFF

abundance: -
v_gene: TRBV19
j_gene: TRBJ1-5
CDR3aa: CASRGSGRKPQHF

abundance: -
v_gene: TRBV9
j_gene: TRBJ2-2
CDR3aa: CASSVRNGPGELFF

abundance: -
v_gene: TRBV6-5
j_gene: TRBJ2-3
CDR3aa: CASSYSGRGGADTQYF

abundance: -
v_gene: TRBV5-4
j_gene: TRBJ2-1
CDR3aa: CASSASGRAGDEQFF

abundance: -
v_gene: TRBV30
j_gene: TRBJ1-4
CDR3aa: CASTTGGEKLFF

abundance: once
v_gene: TRBV5-4
j_gene: TRBJ2-3
CDR3aa: CASSYRGPLLTDTQYF

abundance: -
v_gene: TRBV7-2
j_gene: TRBJ2-7
CDR3aa: CASSSFLGEQYF

abundance: -
v_gene: TRBV6-6
j_gene: TRBJ1-3
CDR3aa: CASSRPENSGNTIYF

abundance: -
v_gene: TRBV28
j_gene: TRBJ1-2
CDR3aa: CASIGGGVSGYTF

abundance: -
v_gene: TRBV6-5
j_gene: TRBJ2-1
CDR3aa: CASGRDSSYNEQFF

abundance: -
v_gene: TRBV11-3
j_gene: TRBJ2-5
CDR3aa: CASSHSGLAGAGAETQYF

abundance: few
v_gene: TRBV7-9
j_gene: TRBJ1-4
CDR3aa: CASSLGTGNEKLFF

abundance: -
v_gene: TRBV6-1
j_gene: TRBJ2-7
CDR3aa: CASSSTSGGYEQYF

abundance: once
v_gene: TRBV5-1
j_gene: TRBJ2-5
CDR3aa: CASSSGTTQETQYF

abundance: -
v_gene: TRBV30
j_gene: TRBJ1-6
CDR3aa: CAWGQGYNSPLHF

abundance: -
v_gene: TRBV7-6
j_gene: TRBJ2-3
CDR3aa: CASSAGQGRGDTQYF

abundance: -
v_gene: TRBV29-1
j_gene: TRBJ2-7
CDR3aa: CSVAPGQGVSYEQYF

abundance: -
v_gene: TRBV7-3
j_gene: TRBJ2-5
CDR3aa: CASSRQGGSKETQYF

abundance: -
v_gene: TRBV11-2
j_gene: TRBJ2-7
CDR3aa: CASSFGGLYEQYF

abundance: -
v_gene: TRBV19
j_gene: TRBJ1-1
CDR3aa: CASSIFRGLNTEAFF

abundance: -
v_gene: TRBV30
j_gene: TRBJ2-1
CDR3aa: CAWSVLATSGVNNEQFF

abundance: -
v_gene: TRBV27
j_gene: TRBJ1-6
CDR3aa: CASSLGTPQGSYNSPLHF

abundance: -
v_gene: TRBV4-1
j_gene: TRBJ2-2
CDR3aa: CASSQDAGAWTGELFF

abundance: -
v_gene: TRBV4-2
j_gene: TRBJ2-3
CDR3aa: CASSQDFMRSTDTQYF

abundance: -
v_gene: TRBV6-1
j_gene: TRBJ1-5
CDR3aa: CASSEALQGWEPQHF

abundance: few
v_gene: TRBV6-1
j_gene: TRBJ2-7
CDR3aa: CASSGGLAGVWEQYF

abundance: -
v_gene: TRBV18
j_gene: TRBJ1-5
CDR3aa: CASSPGHQNQPQHF

abundance: -
v_gene: TRBV11-2
j_gene: TRBJ2-5
CDR3aa: CASSLGRGGGQYF

abundance: few
v_gene: TRBV29-1
j_gene: TRBJ1-1
CDR3aa: CSVDSANTEAFF

abundance: -
v_gene: TRBV9
j_gene: TRBJ2-5
CDR3aa: CASSVVGQETQYF

abundance: -
v_gene: TRBV4-3
j_gene: TRBJ2-2
CDR3aa: CASSQDIKTEPNTGELFF

abundance: -
v_gene: TRBV4-2
j_gene: TRBJ2-3
CDR3aa: CASSQELSGGYTQYF

abundance: -
v_gene: TRBV7-8
j_gene: TRBJ1-5
CDR3aa: CASSLEGQPQHF

abundance: once
v_gene: TRBV5-1
j_gene: TRBJ2-5
CDR3aa: CASSFTGTHNQETQYF

abundance: -
v_gene: TRBV7-6
j_gene: -
CDR3aa: CASSGDQGTGEQYF

abundance: -
v_gene: TRBV6-1
j_gene: TRBJ2-1
CDR3aa: CASRAGGGNEQFF

abundance: -
v_gene: TRBV4-2
j_gene: TRBJ2-7
CDR3aa: CASSQGLTSALNF

abundance: -
v_gene: TRBV30
j_gene: TRBJ1-2
CDR3aa: CAWRSGNYGYTF

abundance: -
v_gene: TRBV9
j_gene: TRBJ1-4
CDR3aa: CASSSGQTTNEKLFF

abundance: -
v_gene: TRBV6-6
j_gene: TRBJ2-7
CDR3aa: CASSAGTAYEQYF

abundance: -
v_gene: TRBV11-3
j_gene: TRBJ2-3
CDR3aa: CASSRGGTQYF

abundance: -
v_gene: TRBV7-9
j_gene: TRBJ2-1
CDR3aa: CASSKNPGEQFF

abundance: -
v_gene: TRBV5-1
j_gene: TRBJ1-6
CDR3aa: CASSRDGNNSPLHF

abundance: -
v_gene: TRBV18
j_gene: TRBJ1-2
CDR3aa: CASSRVTESYGYTF

abundance: -
v_gene: TRBV5-4
j_gene: TRBJ2-7
CDR3aa: CASSWLTHGYEQYF

abundance: once
v_gene: TRBV11-3
j_gene: TRBJ2-1
CDR3aa: CASSLPGLAPNYNEQFF

abundance: -
v_gene: TRBV4-1
j_gene: TRBJ1-2
CDR3aa: CASSQERQGAFGYTF

abundance: once
v_gene: TRBV5-1
j_gene: TRBJ2-1
CDR3aa: CASSPSSRTVYNEQFF

abundance: -
v_gene: TRBV18
j_gene: TRBJ2-7
CDR3aa: CASSQGKGALGGEQYF

abundance: -
v_gene: TRBV5-1
j_gene: TRBJ1-4
CDR3aa: CASSPGRFSTNEKLFF